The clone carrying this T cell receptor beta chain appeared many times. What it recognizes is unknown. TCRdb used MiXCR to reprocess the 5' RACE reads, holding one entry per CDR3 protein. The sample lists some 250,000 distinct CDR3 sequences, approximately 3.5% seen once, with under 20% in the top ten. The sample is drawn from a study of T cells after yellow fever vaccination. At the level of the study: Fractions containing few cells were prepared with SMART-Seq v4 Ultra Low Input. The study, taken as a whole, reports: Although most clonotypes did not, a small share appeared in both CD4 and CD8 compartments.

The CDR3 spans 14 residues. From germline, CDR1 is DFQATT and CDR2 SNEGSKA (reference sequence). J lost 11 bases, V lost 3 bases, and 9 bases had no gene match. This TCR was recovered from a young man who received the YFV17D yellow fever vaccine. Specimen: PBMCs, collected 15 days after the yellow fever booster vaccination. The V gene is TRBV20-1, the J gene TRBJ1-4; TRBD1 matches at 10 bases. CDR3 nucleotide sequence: TGCAGTGCTAGCCGATGGGACAGGGGTTTGAAACTGTTTTTT. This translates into CSASRWDRGLKLFF.